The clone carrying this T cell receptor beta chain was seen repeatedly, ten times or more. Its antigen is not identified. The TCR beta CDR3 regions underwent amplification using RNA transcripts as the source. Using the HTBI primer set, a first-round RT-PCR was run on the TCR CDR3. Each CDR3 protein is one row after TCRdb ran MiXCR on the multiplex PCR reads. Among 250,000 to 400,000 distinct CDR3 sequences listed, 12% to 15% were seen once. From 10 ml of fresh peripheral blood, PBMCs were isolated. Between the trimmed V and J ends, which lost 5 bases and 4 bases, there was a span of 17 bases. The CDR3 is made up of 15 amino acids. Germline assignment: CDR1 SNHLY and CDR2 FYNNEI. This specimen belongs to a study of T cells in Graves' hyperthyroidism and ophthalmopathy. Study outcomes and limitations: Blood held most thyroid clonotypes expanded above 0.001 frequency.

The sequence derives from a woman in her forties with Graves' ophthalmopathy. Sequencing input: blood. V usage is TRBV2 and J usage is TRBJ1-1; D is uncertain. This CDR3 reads CASSTLPGMGTEAFF. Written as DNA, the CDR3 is TGTGCCAGCAGTACGTTACCCGGAATGGGCACTGAAGCTTTCTTT.